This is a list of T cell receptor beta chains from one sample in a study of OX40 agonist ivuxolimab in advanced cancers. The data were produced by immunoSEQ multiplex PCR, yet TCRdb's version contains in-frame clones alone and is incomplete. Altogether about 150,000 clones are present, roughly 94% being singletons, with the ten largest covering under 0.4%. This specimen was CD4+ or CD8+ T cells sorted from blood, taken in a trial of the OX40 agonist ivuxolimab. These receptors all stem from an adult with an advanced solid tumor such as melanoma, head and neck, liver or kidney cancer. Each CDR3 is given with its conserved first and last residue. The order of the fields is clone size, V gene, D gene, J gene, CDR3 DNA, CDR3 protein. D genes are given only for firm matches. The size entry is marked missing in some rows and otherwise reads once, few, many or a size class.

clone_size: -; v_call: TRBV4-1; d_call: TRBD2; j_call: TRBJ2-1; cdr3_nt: TGCGCCAGCAGCTCTAGCGGGAGGTCCTACAATGAGCAGTTCTTC; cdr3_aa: CASSSSGRSYNEQFF
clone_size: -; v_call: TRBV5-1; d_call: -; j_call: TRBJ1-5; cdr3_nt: TGCGCCAGTGGCCACGAGAGCCATCAGCCCCAGCATTTT; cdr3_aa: CASGHESHQPQHF
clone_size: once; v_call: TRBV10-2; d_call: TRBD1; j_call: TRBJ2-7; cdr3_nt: TGCGCCAGCAAAGGCAGGGGGTACGAGCAGTACTTC; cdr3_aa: CASKGRGYEQYF
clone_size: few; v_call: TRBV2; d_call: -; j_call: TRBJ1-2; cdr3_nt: TGTGCCAGCAGTCCCGACAGTAACTATGGCTACACCTTC; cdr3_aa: CASSPDSNYGYTF
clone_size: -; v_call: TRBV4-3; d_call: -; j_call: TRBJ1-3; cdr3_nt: TGCGCCAGCAGCCAAGATGGAGGGGCCTACGGTGGAAACACCATATATTTT; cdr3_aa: CASSQDGGAYGGNTIYF
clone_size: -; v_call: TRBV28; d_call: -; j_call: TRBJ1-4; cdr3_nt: TGTGCCAGCAGTTTAGGTGGGGCTAATGAAAAACTGTTTTTT; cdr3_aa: CASSLGGANEKLFF
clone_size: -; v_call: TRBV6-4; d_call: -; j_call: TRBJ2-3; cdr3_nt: TGTGCCAGCAGTGACTCGGGCAGTACAGATACGCAGTATTTT; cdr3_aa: CASSDSGSTDTQYF
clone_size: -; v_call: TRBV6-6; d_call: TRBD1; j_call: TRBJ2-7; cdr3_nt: TGTGCCAGCAGTTGGAACAGGGGCACCTACGAGCAGTACTTC; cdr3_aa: CASSWNRGTYEQYF
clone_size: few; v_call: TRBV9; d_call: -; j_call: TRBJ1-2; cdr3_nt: TGTGCCAGCAGCCCGGGTCAGTACCTTTATGGCTACACCTTC; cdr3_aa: CASSPGQYLYGYTF
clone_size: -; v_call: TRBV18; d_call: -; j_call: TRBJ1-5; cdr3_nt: TGTGCCAGCTCACCGGGGGACCATCAGCCCCAGCATTTT; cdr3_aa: CASSPGDHQPQHF
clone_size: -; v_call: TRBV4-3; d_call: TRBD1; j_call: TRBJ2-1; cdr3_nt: TGCGCCAGCAGCCAGTTCACAGGGGGCGCCCACAATGAGCAGTTCTTC; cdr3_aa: CASSQFTGGAHNEQFF
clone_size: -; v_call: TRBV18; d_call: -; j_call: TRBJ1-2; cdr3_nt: TGTGCCAGCTCACCACCCAACAGGGAGGCCTATGGCTACACCTTC; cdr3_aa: CASSPPNREAYGYTF
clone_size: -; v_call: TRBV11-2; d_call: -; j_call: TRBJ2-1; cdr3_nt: TGTGCCAGCAGCTTAGAAGGACAATCGTACAATGAGCAGTTCTTC; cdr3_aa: CASSLEGQSYNEQFF
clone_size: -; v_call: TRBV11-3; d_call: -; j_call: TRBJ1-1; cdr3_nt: TGTGCCAGCAGCCGGGAGAGGGACACTGAAGCTTTCTTT; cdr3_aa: CASSRERDTEAFF
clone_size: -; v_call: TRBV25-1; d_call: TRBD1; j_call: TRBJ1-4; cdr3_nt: TGTGCCAGCCTGAGGGCAGGGGGCTTAAATGAAAAACTGTTTTTT; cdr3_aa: CASLRAGGLNEKLFF
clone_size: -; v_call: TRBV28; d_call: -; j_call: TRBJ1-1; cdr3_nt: TGTGCCAGCAATCCCCACTTGGGGAGGTCGGGTGACACTGAAGCTTTCTTT; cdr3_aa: CASNPHLGRSGDTEAFF